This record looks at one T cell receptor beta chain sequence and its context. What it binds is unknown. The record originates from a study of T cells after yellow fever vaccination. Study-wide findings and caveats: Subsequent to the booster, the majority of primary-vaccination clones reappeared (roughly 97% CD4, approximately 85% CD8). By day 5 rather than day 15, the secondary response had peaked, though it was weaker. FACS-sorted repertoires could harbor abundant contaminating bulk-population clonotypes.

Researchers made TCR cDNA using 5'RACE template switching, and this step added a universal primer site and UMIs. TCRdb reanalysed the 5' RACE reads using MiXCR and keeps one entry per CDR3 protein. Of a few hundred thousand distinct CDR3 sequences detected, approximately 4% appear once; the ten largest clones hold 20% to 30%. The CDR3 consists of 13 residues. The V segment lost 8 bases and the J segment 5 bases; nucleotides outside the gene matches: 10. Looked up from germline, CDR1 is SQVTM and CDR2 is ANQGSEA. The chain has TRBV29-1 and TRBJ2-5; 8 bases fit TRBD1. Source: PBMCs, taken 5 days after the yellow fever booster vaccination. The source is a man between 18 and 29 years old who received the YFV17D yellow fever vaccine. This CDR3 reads CSTGTGRWETQYF. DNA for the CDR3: TGCAGCACGGGGACAGGCCGTTGGGAGACCCAGTACTTC.